These 20 T cell receptor beta chains came from one sample sequenced in a study of cytomegalovirus exposure and HLA in healthy donors. TCRdb's copy holds only in-frame clones and misses some; the assay was immunoSEQ multiplex PCR. The sample has 150,000 to 200,000 clones; about 90% are singletons. Sequenced: PBMCs. The receptors originated from a woman under 40 in good health and CMV-seronegative.

The chain carries TRBV19 and TRBJ1-5; D ambiguous. The length of the CDR3 is 15 residues. The germline gives CDR1 LNHDA, CDR2 SQIVND (reference sequence). V dropped 1 base and J dropped 2 bases, with 9 bases sitting between them. The CDR3 protein is CASSIARQGNQPQHF. The CDR3 nucleotides are TGTGCCAGTAGTATAGCGCGGCAGGGCAATCAGCCCCAGCATTTT. The full variable domain, with the rest looked up from reference TRBV19 and TRBJ1-5, is DGGITQSPKYLFRKEGQNVTLSCEQNLNHDAMYWYRQDPGQGLRLIYYSQIVNDFQKGDIAEGYSVSREKKESFPLTVTSAQKNPTAFYLCASSIARQGNQPQHFGDGTRLSIL.

The chain couples TRBV9 to TRBJ1-2, with D possibly TRBD1 on 5 matching bases. This CDR3 comprises 15 residues. V was clipped by 0 bases and J by 0 bases, with 9 bases between them. The V gene's germline CDR1 is SGDLS and CDR2 YYNGEE. The CDR3 reads CASSVDGGTNYGYTF. DNA of the CDR3: TGTGCCAGCAGCGTAGATGGGGGTACTAACTATGGCTACACCTTC.

J is TRBJ1-1 and V is TRBV5-1; TRBD1 aligns across 7 bases. Germline values: CDR1 SGHRS, CDR2 YFSETQ. Trimming at V came to 3 bases and at J to 3 bases, leaving 11 bases not matched to a gene. The CDR3 runs 16 residues. The CDR3 DNA is TGCGCCAGCAGCTCCGACAAGGGACAGACCTACACTGAAGCTTTCTTT. Amino acid sequence: CASSSDKGQTYTEAFF.

With regard to this clone: One end of the junction varies from germline; a read error may be responsible. V and J are TRBV7-7 and TRBJ2-7; no clear D gene. The germline gives CDR1 SSHAT, CDR2 FNYEAQ (reference sequence). This CDR3 has 14 residues. The CDR3 DNA follows: TGTGCTAGCAGTCCCGCCGGAAGCTCCTACGAGCAGTACTTC. As protein: CASSPAGSSYEQYF.

The chain uses TRBV7-9 and TRBJ1-5, with TRBD1 matching 8 bases. The CDR3 has 17 amino acids. The junction had 9 bases not matched to a gene; V was cut back by 3 bases and J by 2 bases. Germline V CDR1 and CDR2: SEHNR, FQNEAQ (reference sequence). The CDR3 reads CASSFVSGGIGNQPQHF. The DNA for the CDR3 is TGTGCCAGCAGCTTTGTGTCAGGGGGCATCGGCAATCAGCCCCAGCATTTT.

The rearrangement joins TRBV9 to TRBJ2-5; D ambiguous. Deletions cut 2 bases from V and 2 bases from J, with 7 bases between. CDR1 is SGDLS, CDR2 YYNGEE, per germline. CDR3 length: 13 amino acids. The CDR3: CASSVSSQETQYF. CDR3 coding DNA: TGTGCCAGCAGCGTCAGCTCGCAAGAGACCCAGTACTTC.

The chain couples TRBV12-5 to TRBJ2-2, with D hard to call. Trimming shortened V by 8 bases and J by 4 bases, and 8 bases separated the two germline ends. CDR1 and CDR2 from the germline V gene are LGHNT and FRNRAP. There are 12 residues in the CDR3. CDR3 amino acids: CASLGPTGELFF. The CDR3 DNA is TGTGCTAGTCTAGGACCCACCGGGGAGCTGTTTTTT. Combining the CDR3 with reference TRBV12-5 and TRBJ2-2 gives the whole variable domain DARVTQTPRHKVTEMGQEVTMRCQPILGHNTVFWYRQTMMQGLELLAYFRNRAPLDDSGMPKDRFSAEMPDATLATLKIQPSEPRDSAVYFCASLGPTGELFFGEGSRLTVL.

This chain connects TRBV27 to TRBJ2-7; tentative D call: TRBD2 (5 bases). The V gene's germline CDR1 is MNHEY and CDR2 SMNVEV (reference sequence). The CDR3 is 14 residues long. The V and J ends lost 2 bases and 3 bases respectively, with 11 bases between them. The CDR3 region has the DNA TGTGCCAGCAGTTTACGTCGGGGAGTCTACGAGCAGTACTTC. It translates to CASSLRRGVYEQYF.

The CDR3 sequence: CAIEGAAEAFF. In DNA form, the CDR3 reads TGTGCCATCGAGGGGGCGGCTGAAGCTTTCTTT. The J gene is TRBJ1-1, the V gene TRBV28, with TRBD1 matching 7 bases. The CDR3 has 11 residues. Losses at the gene ends were 10 bases for V and 6 bases for J; bases not matched to a gene: 5. Per the germline V gene, CDR1 is MDHEN and CDR2 is SYDVKM.

The chain couples TRBV7-2 to TRBJ1-2; D remains unclear. V gave up 4 bases and J gave up 3 bases, with 18 bases separating them. CDR3 size: 16 residues. In germline, CDR1 is SGHTA, CDR2 FQGNSA. The CDR3 bases are TGTGCCAGCAGCTCGAACCCCCTAGTGGCAGACTATGGCTACACCTTC. Residues: CASSSNPLVADYGYTF.

This clone showed up many times. V and J are TRBV9 and TRBJ1-2; D not certain. The CDR3 runs 16 residues. Trimming removed 4 bases at V and 2 bases at J, with 18 bases between. CDR1 is SGDLS, CDR2 YYNGEE, per germline. CDR3 coding DNA: TGTGCCAGCAGCCCCCCGGGCCCGAAGGAGAACTATGGCTACACCTTC. Protein sequence: CASSPPGPKENYGYTF.

This CDR3 is CASSLERGNYGYTF. The CDR3 DNA is TGTGCCAGCAGCTTAGAACGAGGGAACTATGGCTACACCTTC. The chain couples TRBV7-2 to TRBJ1-2; no clear D gene. Looked up from germline, CDR1 is SGHTA and CDR2 is FQGNSA. This CDR3 region has 14 residues. The V gene lost 1 base and the J gene lost 2 bases, with 8 bases spanning the gap.

The rearrangement joins TRBV2 to TRBJ2-2; no firm D call. V lost 5 bases, J lost 1 base, and 5 bases lay in between. The CDR3 consists of 13 residues. Germline CDR1 and CDR2: SNHLY and FYNNEI. The CDR3 here is CASSPGNTGELFF. The DNA for the CDR3 is TGTGCCAGCAGTCCAGGGAACACCGGGGAGCTGTTTTTT.

This chain joins TRBV11-2 and TRBJ2-1; D call uncertain. Germline lookup yields CDR1 SGHAT and CDR2 FQNNGV. The ends were cut back, 4 bases at V and 0 bases at J, with 10 bases in the middle. CDR3 size: 15 residues. In nucleotides, the CDR3 is TGTGCCAGCAGCTATGGCCCCAGCTCCTACAATGAGCAGTTCTTC. It is translated as CASSYGPSSYNEQFF.

V usage is TRBV6-6 and J usage is TRBJ1-2; D not resolved. Germline V lookup: CDR1 MNHNY, CDR2 SVGAGI (reference sequence). This CDR3 has 14 amino acids. Trimming took off 6 bases at V and 3 bases at J, with 14 bases between the two ends. CDR3 coding DNA: TGTGCCAGCAGCGGGGAGGGTTTGGACTATGGCTACACCTTC. This translates into CASSGEGLDYGYTF.

In this sample, this clone turned up once. This chain links TRBV28 with TRBJ2-2; D is perhaps TRBD1 (6 bases). Germline V CDR1 and CDR2: MDHEN, SYDVKM. Trimming pared 2 bases from V and 0 bases from J, leaving 7 bases between. The CDR3 extends over 15 amino acids. The CDR3 nucleotides are TGTGCCAGCAGTTTAGGGGGCGCGAACACCGGGGAGCTGTTTTTT. It is translated as CASSLGGANTGELFF.

The chain joins TRBV18 to TRBJ1-3; D gene unclear. This CDR3 has 16 amino acids. The V end lost 3 bases, the J end lost 1 base, and 13 bases lay between the germline ends. Germline V gene data show CDR1 as KGHSH and CDR2 as LQKENI. The DNA for the CDR3 is TGTGCCAGCTCACCCGACCAGTTGATTTCTGGAAACACCATATATTTT. The encoded protein is CASSPDQLISGNTIYF.

CDR3 region: CASSRGVGGRTEAFF. CDR3 bases: TGTGCCAGCAGCAGAGGAGTGGGGGGACGCACTGAAGCTTTCTTT. The V call is TRBV9, the J call TRBJ1-1, with TRBD1 as a possible D gene (5 bases). Trimming cost V 4 bases and J 4 bases, with 17 bases left between them. CDR3 size: 15 residues. Germline-derived CDR1 and CDR2 are SGDLS and YYNGEE.

This chain joins TRBV6-1 and TRBJ1-4, with 10 bases lining up with TRBD1. The V segment lost 4 bases and the J segment 1 base; nucleotides outside the gene matches: 0. Germline V lookup: CDR1 MNHNS, CDR2 SASEGT. The CDR3 length is 15 residues. The CDR3 loop reads CASSGTGGTNEKLFF. The CDR3 coding sequence is TGTGCCAGCAGTGGGACAGGGGGAACTAATGAAAAACTGTTTTTT.

This clone was recorded many times. The chain links TRBV5-5 to TRBJ2-7, with D possibly TRBD2 on 5 matching bases. The CDR3 sequence is 14 residues long. Trimming took off 2 bases at V and 4 bases at J, with 13 bases between the two ends. CDR1 SGHKS and CDR2 YYEKEE come from the germline V gene (reference sequence). The CDR3 DNA sequence: TGTGCCAGCAGCTTCCTACTAGTCGGGTACGAGCAGTACTTC. It codes for CASSFLLVGYEQYF. Variable domain in full (rest from reference TRBV5-5 and TRBJ2-7): DAGVTQSPTHLIKTRGQQVTLRCSPISGHKSVSWYQQVLGQGPQFIFQYYEKEERGRGNFPDRFSARQFPNYSSELNVNALLLGDSALYLCASSFLLVGYEQYFGPGTRLTVT.